These T cell receptor beta chains were read from a single sample in a study of CD8+ T cells in alopecia areata. The table came from immunoSEQ multiplex PCR; TCRdb's copy has only in-frame clones and leaves some out. The sample lists about 110,000 clones; 84% were seen once. Source: CD8+ T cells sorted from blood, taken at week 24, from a patient treated with tofacitinib. The source of these receptors is a human donor with alopecia areata. Both conserved end residues are part of each CDR3. The D gene is left open where the match is weak. Size is omitted from some rows. Given values are once, few, many or a class for expanded clones.

D gene: NA; J gene: TRBJ1-1; CDR3 length: 12; clone size: NA; V gene: TRBV29-1; CDR3 protein: CSVAQGDTEAFF; CDR3 DNA: TGCAGCGTTGCCCAGGGAGACACTGAAGCTTTCTTT
D gene: TRBD1; J gene: TRBJ2-7; CDR3 length: 19; clone size: NA; V gene: TRBV4-2; CDR3 protein: CASSQARVGPEQGASEQYF; CDR3 DNA: TGTGCCAGCAGCCAAGCTCGAGTCGGACCCGAACAGGGGGCGTCCGAGCAGTACTTC
D gene: NA; J gene: TRBJ2-7; CDR3 length: 14; clone size: NA; V gene: TRBV30; CDR3 protein: CAWSRGTRPYEQYF; CDR3 DNA: TGTGCCTGGAGTAGGGGGACAAGGCCCTACGAGCAGTACTTC
D gene: NA; J gene: TRBJ2-3; CDR3 length: 16; clone size: NA; V gene: TRBV7-6; CDR3 protein: CASSVSKDGDADTQYF; CDR3 DNA: TGTGCCAGCAGCGTCTCGAAGGATGGGGACGCAGATACGCAGTATTTT
D gene: TRBD1; J gene: TRBJ2-2; CDR3 length: 12; clone size: NA; V gene: TRBV29-1; CDR3 protein: CTGQGPAGELFF; CDR3 DNA: TGTACGGGACAGGGGCCCGCCGGGGAGCTGTTTTTT
D gene: TRBD1; J gene: TRBJ2-7; CDR3 length: 15; clone size: NA; V gene: TRBV4-1; CDR3 protein: CASSQETGASYEQYF; CDR3 DNA: TGCGCCAGCAGCCAAGAGACAGGGGCCTCCTACGAGCAGTACTTC
D gene: NA; J gene: TRBJ2-3; CDR3 length: 11; clone size: NA; V gene: TRBV29-1; CDR3 protein: CSTTVADTQYF; CDR3 DNA: TGCAGCACTACTGTGGCAGATACGCAGTATTTT
D gene: NA; J gene: TRBJ2-7; CDR3 length: 17; clone size: NA; V gene: TRBV5-4; CDR3 protein: CASSLFQGPLGSYEQYF; CDR3 DNA: TGTGCCAGCAGCTTGTTTCAGGGGCCCCTGGGCTCCTACGAGCAGTACTTC
D gene: TRBD1; J gene: TRBJ1-1; CDR3 length: 17; clone size: NA; V gene: TRBV30; CDR3 protein: CAWSGKYRQGANTEAFF; CDR3 DNA: TGTGCCTGGAGCGGAAAATACCGACAGGGGGCGAACACTGAAGCTTTCTTT
D gene: NA; J gene: TRBJ1-2; CDR3 length: 16; clone size: NA; V gene: TRBV11-2; CDR3 protein: CASSLDLSDTNYGYTF; CDR3 DNA: TGTGCCAGCAGCTTAGACCTGTCGGACACAAACTATGGCTACACCTTC
D gene: NA; J gene: TRBJ1-6; CDR3 length: 18; clone size: NA; V gene: TRBV4-3; CDR3 protein: CASSQVIFPGLWNSPLHF; CDR3 DNA: TGCGCCAGCAGCCAAGTAATTTTTCCAGGGCTGTGGAATTCACCCCTCCACTTT
D gene: NA; J gene: TRBJ2-5; CDR3 length: 15; clone size: NA; V gene: TRBV5-6; CDR3 protein: CASSPLRAPQETQYF; CDR3 DNA: TGTGCCAGCAGCCCCCTTCGGGCCCCCCAAGAGACCCAGTACTTC
D gene: TRBD2; J gene: TRBJ2-3; CDR3 length: 16; clone size: NA; V gene: TRBV7-6; CDR3 protein: CASSHRLAGGTDTQYF; CDR3 DNA: TGTGCCAGCAGTCATAGACTAGCGGGGGGCACAGATACGCAGTATTTT
D gene: NA; J gene: TRBJ2-7; CDR3 length: 13; clone size: NA; V gene: TRBV10-3; CDR3 protein: CAITGGLSYEQYF; CDR3 DNA: TGTGCCATCACTGGGGGACTGTCCTACGAGCAGTACTTC
D gene: NA; J gene: TRBJ2-7; CDR3 length: 12; clone size: NA; V gene: TRBV7-9; CDR3 protein: CASGLDFREQYF; CDR3 DNA: TGTGCCAGCGGATTGGACTTCCGCGAGCAGTACTTC
D gene: NA; J gene: TRBJ2-2; CDR3 length: 16; clone size: few; V gene: TRBV4-1; CDR3 protein: CASSQGIGANTGELFF; CDR3 DNA: TGCGCCAGCAGCCAAGGCATCGGCGCGAACACCGGGGAGCTGTTTTTT
D gene: NA; J gene: TRBJ1-1; CDR3 length: 16; clone size: NA; V gene: TRBV7-9; CDR3 protein: CASNGFQGGENTEAFF; CDR3 DNA: TGTGCCAGCAACGGATTCCAGGGCGGTGAGAACACTGAAGCTTTCTTT
D gene: TRBD2; J gene: TRBJ2-5; CDR3 length: 16; clone size: NA; V gene: TRBV5-4; CDR3 protein: CASSLVAGGPQETQYF; CDR3 DNA: TGTGCCAGCAGCCTCGTAGCGGGGGGGCCCCAAGAGACCCAGTACTTC
D gene: NA; J gene: TRBJ2-1; CDR3 length: 15; clone size: NA; V gene: TRBV5-4; CDR3 protein: CASRIGPASYNEQFF; CDR3 DNA: TGTGCCAGCAGGATCGGGCCGGCATCCTACAATGAGCAGTTCTTC
D gene: NA; J gene: TRBJ1-2; CDR3 length: 13; clone size: once; V gene: TRBV4-3; CDR3 protein: CASSQPGNYGYTF; CDR3 DNA: TGCGCCAGCAGCCAGCCCGGTAACTATGGCTACACCTTC
D gene: TRBD2; J gene: TRBJ2-5; CDR3 length: 16; clone size: NA; V gene: TRBV5-6; CDR3 protein: CASSVLTSGGAKTQYF; CDR3 DNA: TGTGCCAGCAGCGTCCTCACTAGCGGGGGGGCGAAGACCCAGTACTTC
D gene: NA; J gene: TRBJ2-5; CDR3 length: 13; clone size: few; V gene: TRBV27; CDR3 protein: CASSSLEGWDQYF; CDR3 DNA: TGTGCCAGCAGTTCCCTCGAGGGTTGGGACCAGTACTTC
D gene: NA; J gene: TRBJ2-3; CDR3 length: 14; clone size: NA; V gene: TRBV6-1; CDR3 protein: CASSFLSDTDTQYF; CDR3 DNA: TGTGCCAGCAGTTTTTTATCGGACACAGATACGCAGTATTTT
D gene: NA; J gene: TRBJ1-1; CDR3 length: 14; clone size: NA; V gene: TRBV4-2; CDR3 protein: CASSPDGGSTEAFF; CDR3 DNA: TGTGCCAGCAGCCCAGATGGGGGGAGTACTGAAGCTTTCTTT
D gene: NA; J gene: TRBJ2-7; CDR3 length: 13; clone size: NA; V gene: TRBV29-1; CDR3 protein: CSVEEGSSYEQYF; CDR3 DNA: TGCAGCGTTGAGGAGGGGAGCTCCTACGAGCAGTACTTC
D gene: NA; J gene: TRBJ2-2; CDR3 length: 18; clone size: once; V gene: TRBV7-9; CDR3 protein: CASSRRLGKPEATGELFF; CDR3 DNA: TGTGCCAGCAGCCGGCGTTTGGGGAAACCGGAGGCCACCGGGGAGCTGTTTTTT
D gene: NA; J gene: TRBJ2-1; CDR3 length: 14; clone size: once; V gene: TRBV7-9; CDR3 protein: CASSSNRDFNEQFF; CDR3 DNA: TGTGCCAGCAGCTCCAACCGGGACTTCAATGAGCAGTTCTTC
D gene: NA; J gene: TRBJ1-1; CDR3 length: 13; clone size: NA; V gene: TRBV4-3; CDR3 protein: CASSLTMNTEAFF; CDR3 DNA: TGCGCCAGCAGCCTAACGATGAACACTGAAGCTTTCTTT
D gene: TRBD1; J gene: TRBJ2-1; CDR3 length: 15; clone size: NA; V gene: TRBV5-1; CDR3 protein: CASEGGLGSYNEQFF; CDR3 DNA: TGCGCCAGTGAAGGGGGCCTCGGGTCCTACAATGAGCAGTTCTTC
D gene: NA; J gene: TRBJ1-2; CDR3 length: 14; clone size: NA; V gene: TRBV10-3; CDR3 protein: CAISTGRGSAGYTF; CDR3 DNA: TGTGCCATCAGTACGGGCAGGGGATCAGCTGGCTACACCTTC
D gene: NA; J gene: TRBJ2-3; CDR3 length: 14; clone size: NA; V gene: TRBV27; CDR3 protein: CASSSGNLPDTQYF; CDR3 DNA: TGTGCCAGCAGTTCGGGGAATCTCCCAGATACGCAGTATTTT
D gene: NA; J gene: TRBJ2-5; CDR3 length: 13; clone size: NA; V gene: TRBV10-2; CDR3 protein: CASSPGQGGTQYF; CDR3 DNA: TGCGCCAGCAGCCCGGGACAAGGGGGGACCCAGTACTTC
D gene: NA; J gene: TRBJ2-7; CDR3 length: 15; clone size: NA; V gene: TRBV7-2; CDR3 protein: CASTRRGGYPYEQYF; CDR3 DNA: TGTGCCAGCACTAGGAGGGGGGGCTATCCCTACGAGCAGTACTTC
D gene: NA; J gene: TRBJ2-7; CDR3 length: 15; clone size: NA; V gene: TRBV7-2; CDR3 protein: CASSLGLGSSYEQYF; CDR3 DNA: TGTGCCAGCAGCCTAGGTTTGGGGAGCTCCTACGAGCAGTACTTC
D gene: TRBD1; J gene: TRBJ2-5; CDR3 length: 13; clone size: NA; V gene: TRBV30; CDR3 protein: CASEGDRGKTQYF; CDR3 DNA: TGTGCCTCGGAGGGGGACAGGGGAAAGACCCAGTACTTC
D gene: NA; J gene: TRBJ1-4; CDR3 length: 15; clone size: NA; V gene: TRBV5-1; CDR3 protein: CASSPEASTNEKLFF; CDR3 DNA: TGCGCCAGCAGCCCGGAGGCGTCAACTAATGAAAAACTGTTTTTT
D gene: NA; J gene: TRBJ2-3; CDR3 length: 12; clone size: NA; V gene: TRBV9; CDR3 protein: CASSTSADTQYF; CDR3 DNA: TGTGCCAGCAGCACCAGCGCAGATACGCAGTATTTT
D gene: NA; J gene: TRBJ1-2; CDR3 length: 14; clone size: NA; V gene: TRBV11-1; CDR3 protein: CASSLGRLDYGYTF; CDR3 DNA: TGTGCCAGCAGCTTAGGACGTCTTGACTATGGCTACACCTTC
D gene: NA; J gene: TRBJ2-2; CDR3 length: 19; clone size: NA; V gene: TRBV6-1; CDR3 protein: CASSEGYLDGLTDTGELFF; CDR3 DNA: TGTGCCAGCAGTGAAGGTTACCTCGACGGCCTTACAGACACCGGGGAGCTGTTTTTT
D gene: TRBD2; J gene: TRBJ2-4; CDR3 length: 13; clone size: NA; V gene: TRBV6-6; CDR3 protein: CASNELAGNIQYF; CDR3 DNA: TGTGCCAGCAACGAACTAGCGGGGAACATTCAGTACTTC
D gene: TRBD1; J gene: TRBJ1-2; CDR3 length: 15; clone size: NA; V gene: TRBV6-5; CDR3 protein: CASSYTMTGNYGYTF; CDR3 DNA: TGTGCCAGCAGTTACACCATGACAGGGAACTATGGCTACACCTTC
D gene: TRBD1; J gene: TRBJ2-3; CDR3 length: 14; clone size: NA; V gene: TRBV30; CDR3 protein: CAWSGGQGGDTQYF; CDR3 DNA: TGTGCCTGGAGTGGGGGACAGGGAGGGGATACGCAGTATTTT
D gene: TRBD1; J gene: TRBJ1-1; CDR3 length: 13; clone size: NA; V gene: TRBV4-1; CDR3 protein: CASSQVGTGPMDF; CDR3 DNA: TGCGCCAGCAGCCAGGTCGGGACAGGGCCGATGGATTTT
D gene: NA; J gene: TRBJ2-7; CDR3 length: 15; clone size: NA; V gene: TRBV4-1; CDR3 protein: CASSQGAGPSYEQYF; CDR3 DNA: TGCGCCAGCAGCCAAGGGGCAGGGCCATCCTACGAGCAGTACTTC
D gene: NA; J gene: TRBJ1-1; CDR3 length: 15; clone size: NA; V gene: TRBV7-9; CDR3 protein: CASSLHATLDTEAFF; CDR3 DNA: TGTGCCAGCAGCTTACACGCGACTCTTGACACTGAAGCTTTCTTT
D gene: NA; J gene: TRBJ2-3; CDR3 length: 16; clone size: once; V gene: TRBV2; CDR3 protein: CASSDPLEGSTDTQYF; CDR3 DNA: TGTGCCAGCAGTGACCCCCTCGAGGGGTCCACAGATACGCAGTATTTT
D gene: NA; J gene: TRBJ1-3; CDR3 length: 14; clone size: NA; V gene: TRBV10-3; CDR3 protein: CAISESGTGGTIYF; CDR3 DNA: TGTGCCATCAGTGAGTCGGGGACTGGCGGCACCATATATTTT
D gene: TRBD2; J gene: TRBJ2-3; CDR3 length: 15; clone size: NA; V gene: TRBV6-5; CDR3 protein: CASSYSGGTTDTQYF; CDR3 DNA: TGTGCCAGCAGTTACTCGGGGGGGACGACAGATACGCAGTATTTT
D gene: NA; J gene: TRBJ2-1; CDR3 length: 18; clone size: NA; V gene: TRBV4-2; CDR3 protein: CASSQDLTLTVTYNEQFF; CDR3 DNA: TGTGCCAGCAGCCAAGATTTGACTCTTACGGTGACCTACAATGAGCAGTTCTTC
D gene: TRBD1; J gene: TRBJ2-3; CDR3 length: 18; clone size: NA; V gene: TRBV4-2; CDR3 protein: CASSQVGESGGPTDTQYF; CDR3 DNA: TGTGCCAGCAGCCAAGTTGGGGAGTCAGGGGGTCCGACAGATACGCAGTATTTT
D gene: NA; J gene: TRBJ1-1; CDR3 length: 12; clone size: NA; V gene: TRBV7-9; CDR3 protein: CASSHTKNQAFF; CDR3 DNA: TGTGCCAGCAGCCACACCAAAAACCAAGCTTTCTTT
D gene: NA; J gene: TRBJ2-7; CDR3 length: 15; clone size: once; V gene: TRBV4-2; CDR3 protein: CASSPRQELPGEQYF; CDR3 DNA: TGTGCCAGCAGCCCTCGACAGGAGCTGCCCGGGGAGCAGTACTTC
D gene: NA; J gene: TRBJ2-2; CDR3 length: 15; clone size: NA; V gene: TRBV6-5; CDR3 protein: CASSLGSTGAGELFF; CDR3 DNA: TGTGCCAGCTCCCTGGGGTCGACCGGGGCCGGGGAGCTGTTTTTT
D gene: NA; J gene: TRBJ1-1; CDR3 length: 15; clone size: NA; V gene: TRBV5-1; CDR3 protein: CASSLTGPQNTEAFF; CDR3 DNA: TGCGCCAGCAGCTTAACCGGGCCGCAGAACACTGAAGCTTTCTTT
D gene: TRBD2; J gene: TRBJ2-5; CDR3 length: 14; clone size: NA; V gene: TRBV6-6; CDR3 protein: CASALAGAQETQYF; CDR3 DNA: TGTGCCAGCGCATTAGCGGGGGCCCAAGAGACCCAGTACTTC
D gene: NA; J gene: TRBJ2-7; CDR3 length: 17; clone size: NA; V gene: TRBV5-1; CDR3 protein: CASSFLFRVPSSYEQYF; CDR3 DNA: TGCGCCAGCAGCTTCCTTTTTAGGGTCCCTAGCTCCTACGAGCAGTACTTC
D gene: NA; J gene: TRBJ1-2; CDR3 length: 15; clone size: NA; V gene: TRBV4-3; CDR3 protein: CASSQDRVSIHGYTF; CDR3 DNA: TGCGCCAGCAGCCAAGATCGGGTCAGCATCCATGGCTACACCTTC
D gene: NA; J gene: TRBJ2-1; CDR3 length: 13; clone size: NA; V gene: TRBV27; CDR3 protein: CASSSSSYNEQFF; CDR3 DNA: TGTGCCAGCAGTTCAAGCTCCTACAATGAGCAGTTCTTC
D gene: NA; J gene: TRBJ1-1; CDR3 length: 14; clone size: NA; V gene: TRBV5-6; CDR3 protein: CASSLEGGTTEAFF; CDR3 DNA: TGTGCCAGCAGCTTGGAGGGCGGGACCACTGAAGCTTTCTTT